The present entry profiles one T cell receptor beta chain with its context. Its antigen remains unidentified. The table came from immunoSEQ multiplex PCR; TCRdb's copy has only in-frame clones and leaves some out. Counted here are 120,000 or so clones, about 85% occurring once; the ten biggest clones make up around 6%. The entry originates in a study of T cell responses to AZD1222 COVID-19 vaccine. The wider study: Samples with a second dose at about 4 or about 12 weeks were pooled together. Study observations and caveats: Among vaccine-associated CD4 TCRs, coverage spanned spike, with dominance at 160-218 and 743-854. Of the AZD1222 recipients, only 5 to 7 were seropositive at baseline.

Sequencing used peripheral blood, obtained on day 0 of AZD1222 vaccination. The receptor was derived from an adult in good health.

The CDR3 protein is CASSTGGEAGGYTF. The CDR3 nucleotides are TGTGCCAGTTCGACAGGGGGCGAGGCAGGCGGCTACACCTTC. This chain links TRBV19 with TRBJ1-2; TRBD1 agrees at 10 bases. The germline gives CDR1 LNHDA, CDR2 SQIVND (reference sequence). Trimming at V came to 8 bases and at J to 8 bases, leaving 11 bases not matched to a gene. The CDR3 extends over 14 amino acids. The full variable domain, completed using reference TRBV19 and TRBJ1-2, is DGGITQSPKYLFRKEGQNVTLSCEQNLNHDAMYWYRQDPGQGLRLIYYSQIVNDFQKGDIAEGYSVSREKKESFPLTVTSAQKNPTAFYLCASSTGGEAGGYTFGSGTRLTVV.